Listed below are T cell receptor beta chains from one sample, sequenced in a study of OX40 agonist ivuxolimab in advanced cancers. Some clones are missing from TCRdb's copy, which holds only in-frame ones; the method was immunoSEQ multiplex PCR. The data hold nearly 25,000 clones, with approximately 80% observed a single time. The specimen was CD4+ or CD8+ T cells sorted from blood, collected in a trial of the OX40 agonist ivuxolimab. The receptor set was obtained from an adult with an advanced solid tumor such as melanoma, head and neck, liver or kidney cancer. The CDR3 runs from the conserved cysteine through the conserved F or W. Fields, in order: J gene, V gene, D gene, clone size, CDR3 protein. A D gene is named only where the DNA matches it firmly. Expanded clones are given a class, and other clones once, few, many or no size at all.

TRBJ2-3 | TRBV18 | NA | NA | CASSPGGSVSTDTQYF
TRBJ1-2 | TRBV7-2 | TRBD1 | NA | CASSLTSPWGQLGFYGYTF
TRBJ1-2 | TRBV4-3 | NA | few | CASSQVKGHYGYTF
TRBJ2-1 | TRBV7-6 | TRBD2 | NA | CASSPSGGGRYNEQFF
TRBJ2-7 | TRBV7-2 | NA | NA | CASSLRDYYEQYF
TRBJ2-7 | TRBV7-2 | NA | once | CASSDRRYEQYF
TRBJ1-6 | TRBV14 | NA | few | CASSRGVLYNSPLHF
TRBJ2-7 | TRBV2 | NA | NA | CASTRGPPSYEQYF
TRBJ2-1 | TRBV2 | TRBD2 | NA | CASSVFSGSNNEQFF
TRBJ1-4 | TRBV5-6 | NA | few | CASSLGRGEKLFF
TRBJ1-2 | TRBV6-1 | NA | NA | CASTEGYGYTF
TRBJ2-1 | TRBV5-4 | TRBD2 | NA | CASSLSSGSYNEQFF
TRBJ1-5 | TRBV7-2 | NA | few | CASSFRDGGQPQHF
TRBJ1-3 | TRBV9 | TRBD1 | NA | CASSAMDREVTIYF
TRBJ2-1 | TRBV30 | TRBD1 | once | CAWRQGVWNEQFF
TRBJ2-4 | TRBV19 | TRBD2 | NA | CASSIGGGLSTLAKNIQYF
TRBJ1-5 | TRBV7-3 | NA | few | CASSTPGPSNQPQHF
TRBJ2-5 | TRBV4-2 | NA | once | CASSLGRQETQYF
TRBJ2-7 | TRBV4-2 | NA | NA | CASSQDQAAGNEQYF
TRBJ1-2 | TRBV4-3 | NA | NA | CASSRGGADLDYGYTF
TRBJ1-3 | TRBV5-1 | NA | few | CASSPGDGTRGNTIYF
TRBJ2-1 | TRBV6-5 | TRBD1 | NA | CASTRTGGAHEQFF
TRBJ2-3 | TRBV5-1 | NA | NA | CASSSGPPADTQYF
TRBJ2-3 | TRBV10-1 | NA | once | CASSGSLSTDTQYF
TRBJ2-5 | TRBV10-3 | NA | NA | CAISDWETQYF
TRBJ1-6 | TRBV7-9 | NA | few | CASSKKGAPLHF
TRBJ2-3 | TRBV5-6 | NA | NA | CASSFGGLLTDTQYF
TRBJ2-7 | TRBV30 | NA | NA | CAWNTMGFGYEQYF
TRBJ2-7 | TRBV28 | TRBD2 | NA | CASRPTSGSLYEQYF
TRBJ2-7 | TRBV10-2 | TRBD2 | NA | CASRERLAGSYEQYF
TRBJ1-1 | TRBV11-2 | NA | NA | CASSLVGRAAEAFF
TRBJ2-2 | TRBV4-3 | TRBD2 | NA | CASSRDLAGAFGGELFF
TRBJ1-1 | TRBV5-4 | NA | NA | CASSLWGGLNTEAFF
TRBJ1-5 | TRBV19 | TRBD1 | NA | CASNSPGGAPQPQHF
TRBJ1-5 | TRBV30 | TRBD1 | NA | CAWRAQGGQPQHF
TRBJ1-2 | TRBV6-1 | NA | NA | CASSEAHGAYGYTF